This entry features one T cell receptor beta chain sequence. The data stem from a study of T-cell reconstitution after alpha-beta-depleted transplantation in children. This CDR3 is 15 amino acids long. Germline CDR1 LGHNA, CDR2 YSLEER. Unmatched junction bases numbered 5, after V lost 1 base and J lost 8 bases. As it was prepared, the TCRbeta library received unique molecular identifiers. TCRdb redid the calling of the PCR reads with MiXCR, one entry per CDR3 protein. The table lists around 680,000 distinct CDR3 sequences, 15% to 20% of them singletons. The receptor's source is a human donor who donated a stem cell graft to a child with acute myeloid leukemia. The chain joins TRBV4-3 to TRBJ2-1; 10 bases agree with TRBD1. This sample comprised PBMCs from the stem cell graft donor, obtained from the stem cell graft. CDR3 bases: TGCGCCAGCAGCCAAGGGGGACAGGGGTATTATGAGCAGTTCTTC. It is translated as CASSQGGQGYYEQFF.